The count of the clone carrying this TCR beta chain is one. The antigen remains undetermined. The authors distributed each subset's genomic DNA evenly over several immunoSEQ plates. Only in-frame clones appear in the TCRdb table, and some are missing; sequencing was by immunoSEQ multiplex PCR. Among roughly 2.5 million clones listed, 85% to 95% were seen once. Deletions cut 2 bases from V and 7 bases from J, with 18 bases between. The CDR3 length is 16 residues. Germline CDR1 and CDR2: MNHEY and SVGAGI. This entry comes from a study of shared clonotypes between healthy human individuals. Study-wide results and caveats: Generally, naive subsets (rather than memory subsets) showed larger estimated richness.

This TCR derives from a man aged 18 to 35 in good health. Sequenced: naive CD4+ T cells sorted from blood. Subset denoted: CD45RA+ positively selected. The rearrangement joins TRBV6-5 to TRBJ2-1; D gene unclear. The CDR3 is CASSYVGGRPLNEQFF. CDR3 nucleotides: TGTGCCAGCAGTTACGTAGGCGGACGGCCTTTAAATGAGCAGTTCTTC.